The 4 T cell receptor beta chains below all came from one sample that was sequenced in a study of B cell selection in AIRE deficiency. The protocol was immunoSEQ multiplex PCR, while the TCRdb copy is restricted to in-frame clones and leaves out a portion. The table records roughly 23,000 clones, roughly 96% of them present only once. The sorted conventional CD4 T cells were gated as CD4+CD127+. Sequenced material: CD4+CD127+ conventional T cells sorted from PBMCs. These receptors were taken from a human donor in good health.

The rearrangement uses TRBV10-3 and TRBJ1-4, with 8 bases identical to TRBD1. The CDR3 sequence is 13 residues long. Unmatched junction bases numbered 7, after V lost 9 bases and J lost 7 bases. Germline lookup yields CDR1 ENHRY and CDR2 SYGVKD. The CDR3 loop reads CAIGDRLFEKLFF. The CDR3 region has the DNA TGTGCCATAGGGGACAGGTTATTTGAAAAACTGTTTTTT.

The chain has TRBV10-3 and TRBJ2-3; possible D gene TRBD1, 6 bases. Trimming removed 7 bases from V and 2 bases from J, with 13 bases in between. The germline gives CDR1 ENHRY, CDR2 SYGVKD. The length of the CDR3 is 14 residues. The CDR3 sequence: CAINQDSPTDTQYF. The CDR3 region has the DNA TGTGCCATCAATCAGGACAGTCCCACAGATACGCAGTATTTT.

The CDR3 coding sequence is TGCGCCAGCAGCTTGGATAGGAGCTCTGGAAACACCATATATTTT. As protein: CASSLDRSSGNTIYF. This chain joins TRBV5-1 and TRBJ1-3; D is unclear. The CDR3 is 15 residues long. Per germline, CDR1 SGHRS and CDR2 YFSETQ. Trimming left V 0 bases short and J 0 bases short, with 7 bases between.

V usage is TRBV9 and J usage is TRBJ2-2, with D possibly matching TRBD2 (6 bases). CDR1 and CDR2 from the germline V gene are SGDLS and YYNGEE. The CDR3 has 16 residues. V lost 4 bases, J lost 3 bases, and 16 bases lay in between. The CDR3 nucleotides are TGTGCCAGCAGCAAGGGGTTGCGGGGTGACACCGGGGAGCTGTTTTTT. The encoded protein is CASSKGLRGDTGELFF.